These 19 T cell receptor beta chains share one sample of origin, sequenced in a study of technical replicates of blood from several donors. Clones were sequenced by immunoSEQ multiplex PCR, and TCRdb holds only the in-frame ones, with some missing. In the table there are over 50,000 clones, around 94% of which are singletons. The sample consisted of T cells isolated from PBMCs. These receptors came from a human donor in good health.

This sequence joins TRBV7-9 and TRBJ2-3; 9 positions match TRBD2. The CDR3 is 17 residues long. CDR1 and CDR2 from the germline V gene are SEHNR and FQNEAQ (reference sequence). The V segment lost 0 bases and the J segment 5 bases; nucleotides outside the gene matches: 9. The CDR3 spells CASSLAPPGLARDTQYF. The CDR3 nucleotides read TGTGCCAGCAGCTTAGCCCCTCCGGGACTAGCTAGAGATACGCAGTATTTT.

CDR3 protein: CSVGQTGQNYGYTF. CDR3 in DNA: TGCAGCGTTGGCCAAACGGGACAGAACTATGGCTACACCTTC. This chain links TRBV29-1 with TRBJ1-2, with 7 nucleotides matching TRBD1. CDR1 is SQVTM and CDR2 is ANQGSEA in the germline V gene. The CDR3 covers 14 residues. V was pared by 4 bases and J by 2 bases, with 7 bases of the junction left unmatched.

This clone was picked up one time. The chain is built from TRBV5-1 and TRBJ2-1; D is undetermined. The CDR3 loop spans 12 amino acids. V was trimmed by 3 bases and J by 4 bases, leaving 5 bases between them. From germline, CDR1 is SGHRS and CDR2 YFSETQ. The CDR3 is CASSSTYNEQFF. The CDR3 DNA follows: TGCGCCAGCAGCTCCACTTACAATGAGCAGTTCTTC.

The sample holds one count of this clone. The V and J genes are TRBV11-2 and TRBJ1-5; no clear D. In germline, CDR1 is SGHAT, CDR2 FQNNGV. Trimming removed 1 base from V and 5 bases from J, with 3 bases in between. The CDR3 covers 12 residues. The CDR3: CASSLGDQPQHF. The CDR3 DNA reads as TGTGCCAGCAGCTTAGGAGATCAGCCCCAGCATTTT. The whole variable domain, remainder taken from reference TRBV11-2 and TRBJ1-5, is EAGVAQSPRYKIIEKRQSVAFWCNPISGHATLYWYQQILGQGPKLLIQFQNNGVVDDSQLPKDRFSAERLKGVDSTLKIQPAKLEDSAVYLCASSLGDQPQHFGDGTRLSIL.

The chain couples TRBV7-6 to TRBJ2-7; 10 bases map to TRBD2. The V and J ends lost 1 base and 6 bases, in that order; junction bases with no gene match: 3. The CDR3 is 14 amino acids. From germline, CDR1 is SGHVS and CDR2 FNYEAQ. The CDR3 sequence: CASSLELAGPEQYF. The CDR3 region has the DNA TGTGCCAGCAGCTTAGAACTAGCGGGACCCGAGCAGTACTTC. The full variable domain, rest sourced from reference TRBV7-6 and TRBJ2-7, is GAGVSQSPRYKVTKRGQDVALRCDPISGHVSLYWYRQALGQGPEFLTYFNYEAQQDKSGLPNDRFSAERPEGSISTLTIQRTEQRDSAMYRCASSLELAGPEQYFGPGTRLTVT.

The V gene is TRBV28, the J gene TRBJ2-3; D call uncertain. Germline V gene sequence: CDR1 MDHEN, CDR2 SYDVKM. V lost 7 bases and J 0 bases, leaving 23 bases between the germline ends. CDR3 size: 18 residues. The CDR3 is CASTGSHGPASSTDTQYF. Here the CDR3 DNA reads TGTGCCAGCACCGGCTCCCATGGGCCGGCCTCTAGCACAGATACGCAGTATTTT.

For the CDR3, the DNA is TGTGCCAGCAGTTACGGGGCAGAACGTGGCTATGGCTACACCTTC. The encoded protein is CASSYGAERGYGYTF. The V call is TRBV6-5, the J call TRBJ1-2, with a possible D match to TRBD1 (5 bases). This CDR3 has 15 residues. V was cut by 2 bases and J by 4 bases, with 14 bases left in between. Germline-derived CDR1 and CDR2 are MNHEY and SVGAGI.

The chain combines TRBV6-5 with TRBJ1-4; no clear D gene. The CDR3 runs 14 residues. V was shortened by 4 bases and J by 0 bases, with 6 bases between the two germline ends. CDR1 and CDR2 from the germline V gene are MNHEY and SVGAGI. CDR3 protein: CASSSVATNEKLFF. The CDR3 DNA is TGTGCCAGCAGTTCTGTTGCAACTAATGAAAAACTGTTTTTT.

The chain links TRBV10-3 to TRBJ1-5, with D unclear. This CDR3 region has 13 residues. The V and J ends lost 2 bases and 5 bases respectively, with 7 bases between them. Germline assignment: CDR1 ENHRY and CDR2 SYGVKD. The CDR3 reads CAISENRDQPQHF. The CDR3 nucleotides read TGTGCCATCAGTGAGAACAGAGATCAGCCCCAGCATTTT.

This clone is a singleton in its sample. This chain uses TRBV7-9 with TRBJ2-6; the D gene is possibly TRBD1 (5 bases). This CDR3 has 19 residues. Per the germline V gene, CDR1 is SEHNR and CDR2 is FQNEAQ (reference sequence). V was clipped by 5 bases and J by 0 bases, with 20 bases between them. CDR3 nucleotide sequence: TGTGCCAGCAGCGCCCCTAGACAGAGACCGAGCTCTGGGGCCAACGTCCTGACTTTC. Translated, it gives CASSAPRQRPSSGANVLTF.

This clone was seen just once. The chain couples TRBV7-8 to TRBJ2-5; TRBD2 matches at 7 bases. CDR3 size: 12 residues. V gave up 7 bases and J gave up 2 bases; unmatched junction bases: 1. Germline V CDR1 and CDR2: SGHVS, FQNEAQ. CDR3 sequence (DNA): TGTGCCAGCAATAGCGGGCAAGAGACCCAGTACTTC. It is translated as CASNSGQETQYF.

The V call is TRBV9, the J call TRBJ2-5; D is possibly TRBD1 (6 bases). CDR3 length: 13 amino acids. Germline CDR1 reads SGDLS; CDR2 reads YYNGEE. Trimming removed 6 bases from V and 5 bases from J, with 14 bases in between. The CDR3 loop reads CASTRDTTETQYF. DNA for the CDR3: TGTGCCAGCACCAGGGACACCACGGAGACCCAGTACTTC.

The V and J genes are TRBV28 and TRBJ2-7, with 8 bases identical to TRBD1. This CDR3 spans 16 amino acids. The junction had 11 bases not matched to a gene; V was cut back by 5 bases and J by 2 bases. Germline-derived CDR1 and CDR2 are MDHEN and SYDVKM. The CDR3 is CASSVRTGPPPYEQYF. The DNA of the CDR3 is TGTGCCAGCAGTGTCCGGACAGGGCCTCCTCCCTACGAGCAGTACTTC.

The CDR3 nucleotides are TGTGCCAGCAGCACAATGACAGGGGGGCAGGTCGAGCAGTACTTC. It codes for CASSTMTGGQVEQYF. The chain links TRBV13 to TRBJ2-7; 9 bases agree with TRBD1. Germline V gene sequence: CDR1 PRHDT, CDR2 FYEKMQ (reference sequence). Unmatched junction bases numbered 11, after V lost 5 bases and J lost 6 bases. CDR3 length: 15 amino acids.

The CDR3 here is CASSLGLAGGTWGTDTQYF. DNA of the CDR3: TGTGCCAGCAGCTTGGGACTAGCGGGGGGAACTTGGGGCACAGATACGCAGTATTTT. The gene calls are TRBV7-3 and TRBJ2-3; 15 nucleotides agree with TRBD2. After removal of 3 bases from V and 1 base from J, the junction contained 8 bases not matched to a gene. Germline V gives CDR1 SGHTA, CDR2 FQGTGA. The CDR3 contains 19 residues.

The chain recombines TRBV14 with TRBJ1-1; D is possibly TRBD1 (6 bases). The V gene's germline CDR1 is SGHDN and CDR2 FVKESK. V dropped 4 bases and J dropped 0 bases, with 12 bases sitting between them. The CDR3 is 15 residues long. Here the CDR3 reads CASSRRDRLNTEAFF. The CDR3 coding sequence is TGTGCCAGCAGCCGCCGAGACAGGTTGAACACTGAAGCTTTCTTT.

The genes are TRBV29-1 and TRBJ1-5, with D uncertain. Germline-derived CDR1 and CDR2 are SQVTM and ANQGSEA. Trimming removed 2 bases from V and 3 bases from J, with 11 bases in between. CDR3 length: 14 amino acids. Written as DNA, the CDR3 is TGCAGCGTTGAAATCGGCGGAAACAATCAGCCCCAGCATTTT. Translating gives CSVEIGGNNQPQHF.

The chain joins TRBV18 to TRBJ2-3; 9 bases are shared with TRBD2. CDR1 KGHSH and CDR2 LQKENI come from the germline V gene. V shed 3 bases and J 6 bases; nucleotides not matched to a gene: 10. This CDR3 is built from 16 residues. CDR3 DNA sequence: TGTGCCAGCTCACCGACGCGGGAGGGCCCTATGGATACGCAGTATTTT. Protein product: CASSPTREGPMDTQYF.

This chain connects TRBV7-6 to TRBJ1-5, with 8 bases fitting TRBD1. After removal of 2 bases from V and 6 bases from J, the junction contained 6 bases not matched to a gene. The CDR3 runs to 15 residues. Per the germline V gene, CDR1 is SGHVS and CDR2 is FNYEAQ. CDR3 in amino acids: CASSLRTGKGQPQHF. DNA for the CDR3: TGTGCCAGCAGCTTAAGGACAGGGAAAGGTCAGCCCCAGCATTTT.